The T cell receptor (beta chain) under discussion was sequenced for a study of T cell responses to AZD1222 COVID-19 vaccine. The V end was cut by 7 bases, the J end by 0 bases, with 4 bases between. Germline CDR1 reads GTSNPN; CDR2 reads SVGIG (reference sequence). CDR3 length equals 12 residues. Assay used: immunoSEQ multiplex PCR; TCRdb lists only in-frame clones, some missing. Of 150,000 to 250,000 clones listed, roughly nine tenths were seen once; the top ten hold approximately 3.7%. The receptor was derived from an adult who received the AZD1222 COVID-19 vaccine. The chain carries TRBV30 and TRBJ2-6; no definite D call. Specimen: peripheral blood, collected 28 days after the second AZD1222 dose. The CDR3 coding sequence is TGTGCCTTGGACTCTGGGGCCAACGTCCTGACTTTC. Translated: CALDSGANVLTF.